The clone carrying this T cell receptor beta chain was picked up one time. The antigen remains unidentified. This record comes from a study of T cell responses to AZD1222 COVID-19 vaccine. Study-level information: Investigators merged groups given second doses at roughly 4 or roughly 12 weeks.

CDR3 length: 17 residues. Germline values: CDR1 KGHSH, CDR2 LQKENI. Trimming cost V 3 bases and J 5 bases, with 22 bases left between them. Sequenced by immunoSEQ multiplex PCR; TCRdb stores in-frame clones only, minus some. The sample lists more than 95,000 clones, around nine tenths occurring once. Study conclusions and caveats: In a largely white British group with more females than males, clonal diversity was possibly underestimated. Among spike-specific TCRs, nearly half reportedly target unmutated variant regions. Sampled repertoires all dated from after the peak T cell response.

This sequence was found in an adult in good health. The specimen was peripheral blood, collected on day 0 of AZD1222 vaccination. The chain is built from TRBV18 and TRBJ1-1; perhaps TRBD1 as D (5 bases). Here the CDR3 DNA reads TGTGCCAGCTCACCCCTAGGGACGGGAACCGGTGGGACTGAAGCTTTCTTT. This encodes CASSPLGTGTGGTEAFF.